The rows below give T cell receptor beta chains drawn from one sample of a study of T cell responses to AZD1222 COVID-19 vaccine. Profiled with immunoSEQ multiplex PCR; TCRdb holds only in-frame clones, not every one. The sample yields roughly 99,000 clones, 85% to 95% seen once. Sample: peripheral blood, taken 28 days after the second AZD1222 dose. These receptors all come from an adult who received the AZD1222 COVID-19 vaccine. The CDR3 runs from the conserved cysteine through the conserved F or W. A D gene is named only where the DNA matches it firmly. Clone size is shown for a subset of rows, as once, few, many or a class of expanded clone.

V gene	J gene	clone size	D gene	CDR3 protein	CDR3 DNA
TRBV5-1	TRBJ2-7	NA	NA	CASSQVTGDYEQYF	TGCGCCAGCAGCCAAGTGACAGGAGACTACGAGCAGTACTTC
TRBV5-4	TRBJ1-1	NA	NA	CASRLQGRTEAFF	TGTGCCAGCAGGTTACAGGGTAGGACTGAAGCTTTCTTT
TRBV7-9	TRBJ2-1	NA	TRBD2	CASSEGTSTYNEQFF	TGTGCCAGCAGCGAAGGGACTAGCACCTACAATGAGCAGTTCTTC
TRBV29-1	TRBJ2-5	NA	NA	CSVEQYQTQYF	TGCAGCGTTGAGCAGTACCAGACCCAGTACTTC
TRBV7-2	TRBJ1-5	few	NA	CASSPGGNQPQHF	TGTGCCAGCAGCCCAGGGGGCAATCAGCCCCAGCATTTT
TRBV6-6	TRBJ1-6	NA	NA	CASSPFQYGPGGNSPLHF	TGTGCCAGCAGTCCATTCCAATACGGGCCCGGTGGTAATTCACCCCTCCACTTT
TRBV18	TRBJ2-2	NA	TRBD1	CASSPQTGANTGELFF	TGTGCCAGCTCACCACAGACAGGGGCGAACACCGGGGAGCTGTTTTTT
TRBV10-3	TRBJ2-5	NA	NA	CAISGEGGETQYF	TGTGCCATCTCTGGGGAGGGGGGAGAGACCCAGTACTTC
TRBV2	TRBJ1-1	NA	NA	CATGTFGGNTEAFF	TGTGCCACCGGGACCTTTGGGGGTAACACTGAAGCTTTCTTT
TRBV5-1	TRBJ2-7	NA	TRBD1	CASSLEGAWDEQYF	TGCGCCAGCAGCTTGGAGGGGGCTTGGGACGAGCAGTACTTC
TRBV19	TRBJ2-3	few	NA	CASSILGRADTQYF	TGTGCCAGTAGTATCTTGGGGAGAGCAGATACGCAGTATTTT
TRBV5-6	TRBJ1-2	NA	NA	CASSEGYGYTF	TGTGCCAGCAGCGAGGGGTATGGCTACACCTTC
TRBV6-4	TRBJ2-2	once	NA	CASSDSSSPTGELFF	TGTGCCAGCAGTGACTCGAGTTCACCCACCGGGGAGCTGTTTTTT
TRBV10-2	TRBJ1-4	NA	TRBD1	CASRGQGRTNEKLFF	TGCGCCAGCCGGGGACAGGGTCGCACTAATGAAAAACTGTTTTTT
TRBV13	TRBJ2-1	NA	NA	CASSPEGNEQFF	TGTGCCAGCAGCCCCGAGGGCAATGAGCAGTTCTTC
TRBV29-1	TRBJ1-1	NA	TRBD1	CSVRTGNTEAFF	TGCAGCGTCCGGACAGGGAACACTGAAGCTTTCTTT
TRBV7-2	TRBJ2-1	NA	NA	CASGNRNEQFF	TGTGCCAGCGGAAACAGAAATGAGCAGTTCTTC
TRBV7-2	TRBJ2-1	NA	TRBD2	CASSPERGGYNEQFF	TGTGCCAGCAGCCCGGAGCGGGGGGGCTACAATGAGCAGTTCTTC
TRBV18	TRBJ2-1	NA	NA	CASSPPAGVRYEQFF	TGTGCCAGCTCACCCCCCGCAGGGGTACGGTATGAGCAGTTCTTC
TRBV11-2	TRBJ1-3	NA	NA	CASSPDGGGNTIYF	TGTGCCAGCAGCCCCGATGGGGGCGGAAACACCATATATTTT
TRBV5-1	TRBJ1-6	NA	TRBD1	CASSWTGAVRSPLHF	TGCGCCAGCAGCTGGACAGGGGCGGTTAGATCACCCCTCCACTTT
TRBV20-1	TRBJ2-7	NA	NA	CSASSGAVQYF	TGCAGTGCTTCCTCGGGGGCCGTGCAGTACTTC
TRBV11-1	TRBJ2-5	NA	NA	CASSLDLTTPRTQYF	TGTGCCAGCAGCTTAGACCTCACCACCCCAAGGACCCAGTACTTC
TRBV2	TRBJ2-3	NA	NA	CASNVDRTQYF	TGTGCCAGCAACGTGGACAGAACGCAGTATTTT
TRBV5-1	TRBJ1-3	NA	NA	CASSLAEGPGFSGNTIYF	TGCGCCAGCAGCTTGGCCGAGGGGCCCGGATTCTCTGGAAACACCATATATTTT
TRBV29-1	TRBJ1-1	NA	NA	CSVRVAAEAFF	TGCAGCGTTCGTGTGGCCGCTGAAGCTTTCTTT
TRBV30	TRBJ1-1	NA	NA	CAWSVLHRTTEAFF	TGTGCCTGGAGTGTACTACACCGAACAACTGAAGCTTTCTTT
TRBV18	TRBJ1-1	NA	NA	CASSPPAGLRTEAFF	TGTGCCAGCTCACCACCTGCAGGGTTGCGGACTGAAGCTTTCTTT
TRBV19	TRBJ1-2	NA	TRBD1	CASRLTGDNNYGYTF	TGTGCCAGTAGGCTGACAGGGGACAATAACTATGGCTACACCTTC
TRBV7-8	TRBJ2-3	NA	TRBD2	CASSLVASGGRTDTQYF	TGTGCCAGCAGCTTAGTGGCTAGCGGGGGGAGAACAGATACGCAGTATTTT
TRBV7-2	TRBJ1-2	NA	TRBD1	CASSLTGGAGGYTF	TGTGCCAGCAGCTTGACAGGGGGCGCAGGGGGCTACACCTTC
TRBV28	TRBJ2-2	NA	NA	CASSRALRGTGELFF	TGTGCCAGCAGCCGGGCCCTGCGGGGCACCGGGGAGCTGTTTTTT
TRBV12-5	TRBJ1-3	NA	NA	CASGNEGEGLGNTIYF	TGTGCTAGTGGTAATGAAGGTGAAGGGCTTGGAAACACCATATATTTT
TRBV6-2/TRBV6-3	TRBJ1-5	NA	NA	CASSFSLAGAFNQPQHF	TGTGCCAGCAGCTTTTCCTTGGCAGGGGCCTTCAATCAGCCCCAGCATTTT
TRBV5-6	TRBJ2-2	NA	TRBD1	CASSLGSTGWLFF	TGTGCCAGCAGCTTGGGATCGACAGGGTGGCTGTTTTTT
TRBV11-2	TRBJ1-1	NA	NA	CASSLSQLNTEAFF	TGTGCCAGCAGCTTATCACAGCTTAACACTGAAGCTTTCTTT
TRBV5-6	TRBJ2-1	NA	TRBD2	CASGASGSYDNEQFF	TGTGCCAGCGGGGCTAGCGGGAGTTACGACAATGAGCAGTTCTTC
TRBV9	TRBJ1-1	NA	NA	CASSLSSGTEAFF	TGTGCCAGCAGTCTATCCTCAGGCACTGAAGCTTTCTTT
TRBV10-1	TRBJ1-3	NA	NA	CASSESSGTGNTIYF	TGCGCCAGCAGTGAGTCTTCGGGAACTGGAAACACCATATATTTT
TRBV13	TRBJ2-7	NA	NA	CASSLEQEYEQYF	TGTGCCAGCAGCTTAGAACAAGAATACGAGCAGTACTTC
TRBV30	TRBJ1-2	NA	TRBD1	CAWSTNRDRANYGYTF	TGTGCCTGGTCAACCAACCGGGACAGAGCTAACTATGGCTACACCTTC
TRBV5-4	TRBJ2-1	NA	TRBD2	CASSLAKLAGDYNEQFF	TGTGCCAGCAGCTTGGCCAAACTAGCGGGGGATTACAATGAGCAGTTCTTC
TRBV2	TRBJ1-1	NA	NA	CASSDRVDWAFF	TGTGCCAGCAGTGATAGAGTGGACTGGGCTTTCTTT
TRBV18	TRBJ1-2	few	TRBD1	CASSPAQGDYGYTF	TGTGCCAGCTCACCAGCCCAGGGGGACTATGGCTACACCTTC
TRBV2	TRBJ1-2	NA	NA	CATRGEVFGYTF	TGTGCCACTCGGGGGGAGGTTTTCGGCTACACCTTC
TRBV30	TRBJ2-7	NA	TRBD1	CAWCPSGTGEYYEQYF	TGTGCCTGGTGTCCCTCCGGGACAGGGGAGTACTACGAGCAGTACTTC
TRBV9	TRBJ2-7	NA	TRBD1	CASSARDSVRNEQYF	TGTGCCAGCAGCGCGAGGGACAGCGTCCGGAACGAGCAGTACTTC
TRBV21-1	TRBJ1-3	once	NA	CASSKWVRGNTIYF	TGTGCCAGCAGCAAATGGGTCAGGGGGAACACCATATATTTT
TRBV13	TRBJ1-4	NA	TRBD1	CASSLGPTGPREKLFF	TGTGCCAGCAGCTTAGGACCGACAGGGCCAAGAGAAAAACTGTTTTTT
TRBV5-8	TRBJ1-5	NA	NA	CASSQGTAPVQPQHF	TGTGCCAGCAGCCAGGGGACCGCACCAGTTCAGCCCCAGCATTTT
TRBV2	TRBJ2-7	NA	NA	CASSDLTEYEQYF	TGTGCCAGCAGTGACCTCACAGAGTACGAGCAGTACTTC
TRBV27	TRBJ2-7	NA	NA	CASSWTATYEQYF	TGTGCCAGCAGTTGGACAGCAACCTACGAGCAGTACTTC